This T cell receptor (beta chain) is from a study of T-cell reconstitution after alpha-beta-depleted transplantation in children. The CDR3 covers 17 residues. Germline CDR1 is MNHEY and CDR2 is SVGEGT. The V and J ends lost 2 bases and 0 bases respectively, with 16 bases between them. As it was prepared, the TCRbeta library received unique molecular identifiers. TCRdb processed the PCR reads anew with MiXCR; each CDR3 protein has one entry. The sample shows 80,000 to 100,000 distinct CDR3 sequences, under 25% of them seen only once. Source: PBMCs, taken before TCRalphabeta/CD19-depleted stem cell transplant. The source of this sequence is a boy younger than 10 with acute lymphoblastic leukemia, due to receive a stem cell transplant. The V and J genes are TRBV6-2 or TRBV6-3 and TRBJ1-1; TRBD1 is a possible D gene (6 bases). DNA of the CDR3: TGTGCCAGCAGTTACCCGAAAGGGGGGGCTATGAACACTGAAGCTTTCTTT. It yields the protein CASSYPKGGAMNTEAFF.